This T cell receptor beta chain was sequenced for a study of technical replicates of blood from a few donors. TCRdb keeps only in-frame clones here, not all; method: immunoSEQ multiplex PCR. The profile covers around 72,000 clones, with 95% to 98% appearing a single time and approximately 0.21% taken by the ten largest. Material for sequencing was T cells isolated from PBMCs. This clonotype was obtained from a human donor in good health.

The CDR3 region has the DNA TGTGCCTGGAGGGGACTAGGACAGGGGGAGATGAACACTGAAGCTTTCTTT. Amino acid sequence: CAWRGLGQGEMNTEAFF. The rearrangement uses TRBV30 and TRBJ1-1; 10 bases agree with TRBD1. The ends lost 3 bases at V and 0 bases at J; junction bases unmatched: 10. Germline V lookup: CDR1 GTSNPN, CDR2 SVGIG (reference sequence). CDR3 length: 17 residues.